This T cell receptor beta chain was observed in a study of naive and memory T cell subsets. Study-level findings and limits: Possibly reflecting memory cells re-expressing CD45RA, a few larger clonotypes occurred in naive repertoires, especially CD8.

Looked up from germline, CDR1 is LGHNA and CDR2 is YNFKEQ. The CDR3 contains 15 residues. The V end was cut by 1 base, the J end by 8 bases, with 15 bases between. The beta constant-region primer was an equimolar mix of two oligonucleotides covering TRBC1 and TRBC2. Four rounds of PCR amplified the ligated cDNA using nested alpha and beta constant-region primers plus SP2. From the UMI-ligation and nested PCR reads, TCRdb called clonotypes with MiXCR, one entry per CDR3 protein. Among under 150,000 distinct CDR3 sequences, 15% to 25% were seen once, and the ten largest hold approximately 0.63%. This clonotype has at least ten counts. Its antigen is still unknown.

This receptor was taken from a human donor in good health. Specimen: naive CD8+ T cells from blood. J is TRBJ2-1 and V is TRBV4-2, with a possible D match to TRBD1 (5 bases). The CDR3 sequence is CASSQAKAGRDEQFF. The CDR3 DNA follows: TGTGCCAGCAGCCAAGCCAAGGCAGGGCGAGATGAGCAGTTCTTC.